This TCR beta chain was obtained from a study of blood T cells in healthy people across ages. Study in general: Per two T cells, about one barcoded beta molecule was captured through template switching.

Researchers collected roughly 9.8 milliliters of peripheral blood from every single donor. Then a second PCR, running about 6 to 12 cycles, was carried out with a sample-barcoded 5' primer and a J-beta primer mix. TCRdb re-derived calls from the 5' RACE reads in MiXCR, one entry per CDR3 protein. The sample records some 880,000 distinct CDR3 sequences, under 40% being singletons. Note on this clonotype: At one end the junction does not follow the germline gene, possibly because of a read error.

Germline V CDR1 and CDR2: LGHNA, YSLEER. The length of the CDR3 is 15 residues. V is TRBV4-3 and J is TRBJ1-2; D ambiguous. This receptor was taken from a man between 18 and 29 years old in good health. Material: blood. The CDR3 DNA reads TGCGCCAGCAGCCAAGGGACTGATAAGGTCTATGGCTGCACCTTC. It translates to CASSQGTDKVYGCTF.